The clone carrying this T cell receptor (beta chain) is a singleton in its sample. The sample belongs to a study of post-analysis software for immune sequencing data. TCR beta libraries were prepared from cDNA with unique molecular identifiers. MiXCR was run by TCRdb on the PCR reads, yielding one entry per CDR3 protein. The data contain roughly 730,000 distinct CDR3 sequences, roughly 29% of them singletons. The sequencing input was blood. The receptor was isolated from a girl aged 5-17 years with multiple sclerosis.

In DNA form, the CDR3 reads TGTGCCAGCAGCCCACGGGACTTACTAGATACGCAGTATTTT. Its translation is CASSPRDLLDTQYF. The chain joins TRBV3-1 to TRBJ2-3, with TRBD2 as a possible D gene (6 bases). Per the germline V gene, CDR1 is LGHDT and CDR2 is YNNKEL (reference sequence). Trimming removed 4 bases at V and 5 bases at J, with 13 bases between. The CDR3 is 14 residues long.